Described below is a single T cell receptor beta chain sequence and its context. As yet, its antigen is unknown. This sample is part of a study of pediatric ulcerative colitis. The rectum was sampled with one to two pinch biopsies at colonoscopy. Trimming took 0 bases from V and 7 from J; bases not matched to a gene: 3. In germline, CDR1 is LGHNA, CDR2 YNFKEQ. CDR3 size: 16 residues. Study results and caveats: Blood samples from a couple of patients yielded substantially fewer templates and were excluded from blood-rectal overlap analysis. Blood-rectal clonal overlap within each person was significantly higher in ulcerative colitis patients than controls. All ulcerative colitis patients, but no controls, carried two rectal clonotypes. Rectal repertoires separated controls, mild-moderate and acute severe colitis.

Using immunoSEQ multiplex PCR, the repertoire was profiled, and TCRdb retains in-frame clones only, with some absent. The sample shows 30,000 or so clones, around 80% of them seen only once. Sequences were obtained from gut tissue. The chain combines TRBV4-2 with TRBJ2-3, with TRBD2 matching over 14 bases. This sequence originates from a boy aged 5-17 years with mild ulcerative colitis. CDR3: CASSQDGTSGGYTQYF. The CDR3 region has the DNA TGTGCCAGCAGCCAAGATGGGACTAGCGGGGGCTATACGCAGTATTTT.